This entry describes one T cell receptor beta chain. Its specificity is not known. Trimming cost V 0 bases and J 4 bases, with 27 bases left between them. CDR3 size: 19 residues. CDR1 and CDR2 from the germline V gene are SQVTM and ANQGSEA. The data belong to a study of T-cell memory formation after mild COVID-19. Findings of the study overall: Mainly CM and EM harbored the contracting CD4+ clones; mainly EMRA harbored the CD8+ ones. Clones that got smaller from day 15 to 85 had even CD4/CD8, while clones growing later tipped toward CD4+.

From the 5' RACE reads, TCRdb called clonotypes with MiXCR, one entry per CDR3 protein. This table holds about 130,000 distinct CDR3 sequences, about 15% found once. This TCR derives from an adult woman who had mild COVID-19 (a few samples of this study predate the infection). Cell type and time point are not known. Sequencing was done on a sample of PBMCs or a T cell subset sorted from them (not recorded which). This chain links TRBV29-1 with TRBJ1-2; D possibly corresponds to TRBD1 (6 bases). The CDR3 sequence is CSVEDNWVRGQGWLYGYTF. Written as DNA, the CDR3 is TGCAGCGTTGAAGATAATTGGGTCCGTGGGCAGGGGTGGCTCTATGGCTACACCTTC.